This T cell receptor beta chain is drawn from a study of cytomegalovirus exposure and HLA in healthy donors. Study-wide findings and caveats: Earlier results showed most TCR beta V segments being productive about 87% or about 30% of the time. Specificity of three CMV-associated chains for CMV antigens was verified in vitro. The authors later found most CMV-associated TCR beta chains appeared HLA-restricted.

The PCR made use of 60 Vbeta and 13 Jbeta primers. In the original processing: It was a later analysis that counted approximately 81 million unique TCR beta chains, of which roughly 10 million were shared. Libraries were prepared by immunoSEQ multiplex PCR; TCRdb keeps only in-frame clonotypes and omits some of them. V and J calls and clone size follow that table, whereas D and trimming were derived from the DNA. The sample lists almost 200,000 clones; 70% to 80% were seen once. Germline V gene lookup returns CDR1 SEHNR and CDR2 FQNEAQ (reference sequence). This CDR3 is 15 amino acids long. V shed 5 bases, J shed 6 bases, and the junction held 12 bases outside the gene matches. Note on this clone: As yet, its antigen is unknown.

The sequence derives from a male donor in good health and CMV-seropositive. The chain links TRBV7-9 to TRBJ2-7; TRBD1 agrees at 8 bases. The sequenced sample was PBMCs. DNA for the CDR3: TGTGCCAGCAGCCCCTGGGACAGGAGAGGACCCGAGCAGTACTTC. The encoded protein is CASSPWDRRGPEQYF.